The 6 T cell receptor beta chains below were found in one sample sequenced in a study of OX40 agonist ivuxolimab in advanced cancers. Sequenced by immunoSEQ multiplex PCR; TCRdb stores in-frame clones only, minus some. The sample has 55,000 to 75,000 clones, about 85% seen once; the top ten hold approximately 0.99%. The sequencing used CD4+ or CD8+ T cells sorted from blood, collected in a trial of the OX40 agonist ivuxolimab. The receptor source for this set is an adult with an advanced solid tumor such as melanoma, head and neck, liver or kidney cancer.

V is TRBV5-4 and J is TRBJ1-2; tentative D call: TRBD1 (6 bases). Trimming stripped 2 bases from V and 3 bases from J, with 14 bases between. This CDR3 spans 15 amino acids. CDR1 is SGHNT, CDR2 YYREEE, per germline (reference sequence). The CDR3 DNA is TGTGCCAGCAGCTTTCGTGGGGGCGGTGACTATGGCTACACCTTC. Translated: CASSFRGGGDYGYTF.

The V gene is TRBV7-2, the J gene TRBJ2-7; D is possibly TRBD1 (6 bases). The germline V gene encodes CDR1 SGHTA and CDR2 FQGNSA. The CDR3 extends over 16 amino acids. The germline V and J ends were trimmed by 1 base and 5 bases, with 18 bases remaining between them. The CDR3 DNA reads TGTGCCAGCAGCTTAGTAGGGAAAGGGGGTCCGGACGAGCAGTACTTC. Its translation is CASSLVGKGGPDEQYF. Complete variable domain (other parts from reference TRBV7-2 and TRBJ2-7): GAGVSQSPSNKVTEKGKDVELRCDPISGHTALYWYRQSLGQGLEFLIYFQGNSAPDKSGLPSDRFSAERTGGSVSTLTIQRTQQEDSAVYLCASSLVGKGGPDEQYFGPGTRLTVT.

V gene TRBV28 combines with J gene TRBJ2-1, with TRBD2 matching over 13 bases. This CDR3 contains 17 residues. CDR1 is MDHEN, CDR2 SYDVKM, per germline. V shed 6 bases, J shed 2 bases, and the junction held 7 bases outside the gene matches. CDR3 nucleotide sequence: TGTGCCAGCAGGCCAACGGGGACTAGCGGGACCTACAATGAGCAGTTCTTC. Amino acid sequence: CASRPTGTSGTYNEQFF.

This chain joins TRBV6-6 and TRBJ2-2; possibly TRBD2 for D (6 bases). Looked up from germline, CDR1 is MNHNY and CDR2 is SVGAGI (reference sequence). The CDR3 spans 14 residues. Trimming shortened V by 7 bases and J by 4 bases, and 13 bases separated the two germline ends. The CDR3 nucleotides read TGTGCCAGCAATACGGGAGACCTCACCGGGGAGCTGTTTTTT. Amino acid sequence: CASNTGDLTGELFF.

This clone was observed once. The gene calls are TRBV7-2 and TRBJ1-2, with 9 bases fitting TRBD1. The germline CDR1 and CDR2 sequences are SGHTA and FQGNSA. There are 13 residues in the CDR3. Unmatched junction bases numbered 0, after V lost 3 bases and J lost 4 bases. CDR3 sequence reads: CASSLGQGYGYTF. The CDR3 DNA is TGTGCCAGCAGCTTGGGACAGGGCTATGGCTACACCTTC.

The table lists this clone with a few counts. This sequence joins TRBV7-3 and TRBJ2-7; D is unclear. Trimming shortened V by 4 bases and J by 7 bases, and 14 bases separated the two germline ends. This CDR3 contains 13 residues. The germline V gene encodes CDR1 SGHTA and CDR2 FQGTGA. CDR3 amino acids: CASSSGLSGEQYF. The CDR3 DNA reads as TGTGCCAGCAGCTCCGGGTTGAGTGGGGAGCAGTACTTC. Using reference TRBV7-3 and TRBJ2-7 for the parts outside the CDR3, the full variable domain is GAGVSQTPSNKVTEKGKYVELRCDPISGHTALYWYRQSLGQGPEFLIYFQGTGAADDSGLPNDRFFAVRPEGSVSTLKIQRTERGDSAVYLCASSSGLSGEQYFGPGTRLTVT.